This entry describes one T cell receptor (beta chain). Its cognate antigen is unknown. This sample is drawn from a study of PD-1 blockade in classical Hodgkin lymphoma. Study results and caveats: Patients who initiated nivolumab within 1 year of ASCT were excluded. Newly diagnosed patients were reported to start with lower TCR diversity than healthy donors. CD4+ TCR diversity climbed significantly by C4D1, unlike CD8+ TCR diversity.

Relapse was seen in all patients after autologous stem cell transplantation, and brentuximab vedotin exposure was variable. Profiled with immunoSEQ multiplex PCR; TCRdb holds only in-frame clones, not every one. The data show under 70,000 clones, approximately 89% seen once. The sequence was collected from a human donor with classical Hodgkin lymphoma. The sample consisted of peripheral blood mononuclear cells (PBMCs), taken at baseline.

CDR3 residues: CATSRDFTQETQYF. CDR3 in DNA: TGTGCCACCAGCAGAGATTTTACCCAAGAGACCCAGTACTTC. The J gene is TRBJ2-5, the V gene TRBV15; no clear D. The CDR3 extends over 14 amino acids. The germline V and J ends were trimmed by 0 bases and 1 base, with 6 bases remaining between them. The germline CDR1 and CDR2 sequences are LNHNV and YYDKDF (reference sequence).